This TCR beta chain was sequenced during a study of blood T cell repertoires in COVID-19. On the study more broadly: COVID-19 samples, acute and convalescent, were from the United States, Italy and Spain. T cells, B-cell-depleted T cells, or PBMCs provided the cDNA or gDNA that served as material.

The germline V gene has CDR1 MNHNS and CDR2 SASEGT. The CDR3 sequence is 14 residues long. V dropped 4 bases and J dropped 8 bases, with 17 bases sitting between them. Original methodology: From reference gene primer amplification, estimates of nucleated cell counts were derived. Only in-frame clones appear in the TCRdb table, and some are missing; sequencing was by immunoSEQ multiplex PCR. From that table come the V and J calls and clone size; the DNA was used to work out D and trimming. The table includes about 250,000 clones, around four fifths detected once. This clonotype was sampled from a man older than 75 with acute or convalescent COVID-19. The sample consisted of peripheral blood. The chain recombines TRBV6-1 with TRBJ1-2; no definite D call. In DNA form, the CDR3 reads TGTGCCAGCAGTGCAGCGGAAGGAGGATACGGCTACACCTTC. Translated, it gives CASSAAEGGYGYTF.